The present entry profiles one TCR beta chain with its context. Its antigen is unidentified. This sample stems from a study of blood T cells in healthy people across ages. It was with a sample-barcoded 5' primer and a J-beta primer mix that a second PCR of about 7 to 12 cycles was run. The template-switch adaptor, which had 12 random nucleotides, put a tag on each cDNA molecule. TCRdb itself ran the 5' RACE reads through MiXCR, one entry per CDR3 protein. The sample includes about 1,600,000 distinct CDR3 sequences, around two fifths of them seen just once. Study-level points and caveats: Measured against age, TCR beta diversity per million T cells decreased in a roughly linear manner.

Approximately 9 milliliters was the volume of peripheral blood drawn from each donor. The CDR3 runs 13 residues. The germline CDR1 and CDR2 sequences are DFQATT and SNEGSKA (reference sequence). Trimming removed 3 bases from V and 2 bases from J, with 11 bases in between. The sample comprised blood. This chain connects TRBV20-1 to TRBJ2-7; D might be TRBD1 (5 bases). This sequence originates from a woman between 18 and 29 years old in good health. CDR3 nucleotide sequence: TGCAGTGCTAGGCAGGGATCAGCCTACGAGCAGTACTTC. Amino acids: CSARQGSAYEQYF.